A selection of T cell receptor beta chains follows, all from one sample in a study of cytomegalovirus exposure and HLA in healthy donors. The assay was immunoSEQ multiplex PCR, and TCRdb's table has in-frame clones only and misses some. The sample lists around 130,000 clones; 88% were seen once. The sample was PBMCs. Every receptor here comes from a woman aged 40 to 50 in good health and CMV-seronegative. CDR3s include the opening cysteine and the closing phenylalanine or tryptophan.

>TRBJ2-1|TRBV7-8
CASSVHGTSSYNEQFF
>TRBJ2-2|TRBV7-9
CASSLDRAGGELFF
>TRBJ2-4|TRBV27
CASRAGLIAKNIQYF
>TRBJ2-5|TRBV19
CASRGAGGGRYETQYF
>TRBJ1-2|TRBV6-1
CASRDFGSGYTF
>TRBJ1-4|TRBV6-1
CASSDLQGGEKLFF
>TRBJ2-7|TRBV5-5
CASSLAGDLLVGEQYF
>TRBJ2-2|TRBV9
CASRRTSANTGELFF
>TRBJ1-5|TRBV19
CASSIAPYSNQPQHF
>TRBJ1-3|TRBV11-2
CASSQQARNTIYF
>TRBJ1-5|TRBV9
CASSDGRGTQPQHF
>TRBJ2-3|TRBV5-6
CASSSQGAGTDTQYF
>TRBJ2-4|TRBV11-1
CASSSQGLSNIQYF
>TRBJ2-1|TRBV5-1
CASSLEGIGGYGNEQFF
>TRBJ1-4|TRBV5-1
CASRPLEGGEKLFF
>TRBJ1-2|TRBV4-1
CASSQVTQGANYGYTF
>TRBJ2-7|TRBV4-1
CASSQERSSGRGDEQYF